This TCR beta chain was profiled in a study of cytomegalovirus exposure and HLA in healthy donors. General study points: Cytomegalovirus-associated status was assigned to about 160 TCR beta chains. Both high specificity and high sensitivity reportedly marked the classifier's diagnosis of cytomegalovirus status.

In this sample, this clone turned up once. Antigen specificity is unknown. This table comes from immunoSEQ multiplex PCR, and its TCRdb copy is limited to in-frame clones, with some not included. Of under 250,000 clones in the sample, 75% to 90% were seen once. The V gene's germline CDR1 is PRHDT and CDR2 FYEKMQ (reference sequence). The CDR3 has 16 amino acids. Trimming stripped 0 bases from V and 3 bases from J, with 12 bases between. What was sequenced was PBMCs. The chain is built from TRBV13 and TRBJ2-1; D is undetermined. This TCR derives from a woman aged 18-35 years in good health and CMV-seronegative. The CDR3 bases are TGTGCCAGCAGCTTAGGCCTAGGGTCGGGCTACAATGAGCAGTTCTTC. This gives the protein CASSLGLGSGYNEQFF. Complete variable domain (other parts from reference TRBV13 and TRBJ2-1): AAGVIQSPRHLIKEKRETATLKCYPIPRHDTVYWYQQGPGQDPQFLISFYEKMQSDKGSIPDRFSAQQFSDYHSELNMSSLELGDSALYFCASSLGLGSGYNEQFFGPGTRLTVL.